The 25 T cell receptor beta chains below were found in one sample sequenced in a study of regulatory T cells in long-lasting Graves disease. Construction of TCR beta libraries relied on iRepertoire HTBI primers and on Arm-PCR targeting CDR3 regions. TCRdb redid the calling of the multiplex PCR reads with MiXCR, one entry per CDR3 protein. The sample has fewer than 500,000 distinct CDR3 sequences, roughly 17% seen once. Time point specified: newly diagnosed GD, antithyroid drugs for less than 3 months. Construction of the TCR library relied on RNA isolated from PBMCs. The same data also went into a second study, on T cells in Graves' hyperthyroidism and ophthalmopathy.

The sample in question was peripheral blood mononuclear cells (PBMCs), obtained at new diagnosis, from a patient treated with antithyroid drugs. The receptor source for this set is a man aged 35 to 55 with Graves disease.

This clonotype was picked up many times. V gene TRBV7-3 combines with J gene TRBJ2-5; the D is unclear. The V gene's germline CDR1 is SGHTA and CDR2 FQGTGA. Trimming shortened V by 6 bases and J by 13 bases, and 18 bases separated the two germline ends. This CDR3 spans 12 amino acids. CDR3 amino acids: CASSQKKGVLYF. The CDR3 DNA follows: TGTGCCAGCAGTCAGAAGAAGGGTGTTCTGTACTTC.

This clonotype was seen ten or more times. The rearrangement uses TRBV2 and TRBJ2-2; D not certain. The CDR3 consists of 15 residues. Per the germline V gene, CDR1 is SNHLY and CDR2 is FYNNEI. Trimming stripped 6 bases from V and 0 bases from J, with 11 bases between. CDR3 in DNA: TGTGCCAGCAGGCCGGGTTCCGCGAACACCGGGGAGCTGTTTTTT. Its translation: CASRPGSANTGELFF.

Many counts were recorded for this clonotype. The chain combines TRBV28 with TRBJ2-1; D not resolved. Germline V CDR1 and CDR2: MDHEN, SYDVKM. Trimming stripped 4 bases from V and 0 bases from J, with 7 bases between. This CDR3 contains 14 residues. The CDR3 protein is CASSSPPSYNEQFF. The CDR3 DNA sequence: TGTGCCAGCAGTTCCCCCCCCTCCTACAATGAGCAGTTCTTC. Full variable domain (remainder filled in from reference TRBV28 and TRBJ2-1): DVKVTQSSRYLVKRTGEKVFLECVQDMDHENMFWYRQDPGLGLRLIYFSYDVKMKEKGDIPEGYSVSREKKERFSLILESASTNQTSMYLCASSSPPSYNEQFFGPGTRLTVL.

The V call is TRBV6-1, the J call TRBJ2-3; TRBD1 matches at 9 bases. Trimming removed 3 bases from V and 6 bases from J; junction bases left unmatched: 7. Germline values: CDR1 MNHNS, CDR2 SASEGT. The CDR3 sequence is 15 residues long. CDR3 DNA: TGTGCCAGCAGTGATTCGACAGGGGGGAGTGATACGCAGTATTTT. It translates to CASSDSTGGSDTQYF.

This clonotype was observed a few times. The CDR3 sequence: CASSALAGVSADTQYF. The CDR3 region has the DNA TGTGCCAGCAGCGCACTAGCGGGAGTATCCGCAGATACGCAGTATTTT. The rearrangement links TRBV5-5 to TRBJ2-3; 11 bases agree with TRBD2. Germline V CDR1 and CDR2: SGHKS, YYEKEE (reference sequence). Unmatched junction bases numbered 8, after V lost 4 bases and J lost 4 bases. CDR3 length: 16 amino acids.

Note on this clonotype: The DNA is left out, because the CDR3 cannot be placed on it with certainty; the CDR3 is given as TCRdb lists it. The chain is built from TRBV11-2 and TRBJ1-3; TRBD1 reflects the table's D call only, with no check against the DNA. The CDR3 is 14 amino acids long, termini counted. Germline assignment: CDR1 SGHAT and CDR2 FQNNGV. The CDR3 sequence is CASSLVGSGTPTDF.

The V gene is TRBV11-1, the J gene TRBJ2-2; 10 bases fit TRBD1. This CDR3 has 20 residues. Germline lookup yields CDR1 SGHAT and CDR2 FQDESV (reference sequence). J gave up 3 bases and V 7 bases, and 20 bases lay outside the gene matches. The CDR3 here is CASTFIRDRGSVTDTGELFF. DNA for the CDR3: TGTGCCAGCACCTTTATCCGGGACAGGGGTTCGGTAACGGACACCGGGGAGCTGTTTTTT.

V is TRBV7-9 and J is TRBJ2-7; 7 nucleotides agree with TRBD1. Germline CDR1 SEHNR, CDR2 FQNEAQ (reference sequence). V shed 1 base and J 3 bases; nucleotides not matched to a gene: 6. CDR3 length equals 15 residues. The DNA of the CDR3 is TGTGCCAGCAGCTTAGGGTGGCAGGGGGTCTACGAGCAGTACTTC. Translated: CASSLGWQGVYEQYF.

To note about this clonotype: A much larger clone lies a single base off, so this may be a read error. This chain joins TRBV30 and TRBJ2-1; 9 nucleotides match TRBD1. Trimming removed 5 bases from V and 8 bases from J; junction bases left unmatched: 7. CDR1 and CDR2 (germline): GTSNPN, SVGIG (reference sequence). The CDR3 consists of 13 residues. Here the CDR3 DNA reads TGTGCCTGGGGAGACAGGGGGGGCCATGAGCAGTTCTTC. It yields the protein CAWGDRGGHEQFF.

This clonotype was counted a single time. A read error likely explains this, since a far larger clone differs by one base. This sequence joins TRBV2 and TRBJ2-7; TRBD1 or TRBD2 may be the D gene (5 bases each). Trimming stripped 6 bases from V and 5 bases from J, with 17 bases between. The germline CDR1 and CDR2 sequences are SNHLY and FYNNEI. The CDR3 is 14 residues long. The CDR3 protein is CASSRPGPFHEQYF. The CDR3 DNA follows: TGTGCCAGCAGCAGGCCGGGACCCTTTCACGAGCAGTACTTC. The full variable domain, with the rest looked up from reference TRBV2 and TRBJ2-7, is EPEVTQTPSHQVTQMGQEVILRCVPISNHLYFYWYRQILGQKVEFLVSFYNNEISEKSEIFDDQFSVERPDGSNFTLKIRSTKLEDSAMYFCASSRPGPFHEQYFGPGTRLTVT.

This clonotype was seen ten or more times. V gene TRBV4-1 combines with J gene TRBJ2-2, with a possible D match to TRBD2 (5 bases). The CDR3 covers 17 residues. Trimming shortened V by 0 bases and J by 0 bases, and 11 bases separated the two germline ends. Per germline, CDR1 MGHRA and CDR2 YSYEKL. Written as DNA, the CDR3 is TGCGCCAGCAGCCAAGATTGGCTAGCCACGAACACCGGGGAGCTGTTTTTT. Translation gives CASSQDWLATNTGELFF.

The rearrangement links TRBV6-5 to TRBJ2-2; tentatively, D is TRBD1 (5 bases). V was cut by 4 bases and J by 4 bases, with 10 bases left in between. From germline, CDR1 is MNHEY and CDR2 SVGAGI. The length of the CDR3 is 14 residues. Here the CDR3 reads CASSSGHITGELFF. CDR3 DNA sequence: TGTGCCAGCAGTTCAGGACACATCACCGGGGAGCTGTTTTTT.

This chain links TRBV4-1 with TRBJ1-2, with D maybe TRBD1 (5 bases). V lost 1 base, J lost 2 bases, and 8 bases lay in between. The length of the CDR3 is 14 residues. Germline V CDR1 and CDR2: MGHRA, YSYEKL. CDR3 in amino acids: CASSQVEGNYGYTF. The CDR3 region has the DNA TGCGCCAGCAGCCAAGTCGAGGGGAACTATGGCTACACCTTC.

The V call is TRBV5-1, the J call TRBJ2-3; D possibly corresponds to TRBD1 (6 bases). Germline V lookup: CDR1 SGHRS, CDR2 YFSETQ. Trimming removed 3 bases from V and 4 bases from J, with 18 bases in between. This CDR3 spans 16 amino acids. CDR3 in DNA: TGCGCCAGCAGCTCCGGACAGAGAGCAAGGGCAGATACGCAGTATTTT. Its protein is CASSSGQRARADTQYF.

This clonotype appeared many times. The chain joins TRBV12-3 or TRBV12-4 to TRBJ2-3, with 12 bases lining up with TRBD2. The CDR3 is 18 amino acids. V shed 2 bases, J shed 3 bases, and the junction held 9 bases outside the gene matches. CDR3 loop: CASSLSVLAGGVTDTQYF. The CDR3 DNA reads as TGTGCCAGCAGTTTATCGGTACTAGCGGGAGGTGTGACAGATACGCAGTATTTT.

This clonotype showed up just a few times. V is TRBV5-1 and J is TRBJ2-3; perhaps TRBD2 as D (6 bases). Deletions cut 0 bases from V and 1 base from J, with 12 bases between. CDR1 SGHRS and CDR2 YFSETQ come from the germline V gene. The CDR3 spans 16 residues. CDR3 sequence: CASSLVGGSGTDTQYF. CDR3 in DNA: TGCGCCAGCAGCTTGGTAGGAGGGAGTGGCACAGATACGCAGTATTTT.

The CDR3 nucleotides are TGTGCCAGCAGTAAAGGGGGGGGACAGCCGAACACCGGGGAGCTGTTTTTT. Its protein is CASSKGGGQPNTGELFF. The rearrangement uses TRBV6-1 and TRBJ2-2; D assignment may be TRBD1 or TRBD2 (7 bases each). Trimming took off 5 bases at V and 0 bases at J, with 16 bases between the two ends. From germline, CDR1 is MNHNS and CDR2 SASEGT. The CDR3 consists of 17 residues.

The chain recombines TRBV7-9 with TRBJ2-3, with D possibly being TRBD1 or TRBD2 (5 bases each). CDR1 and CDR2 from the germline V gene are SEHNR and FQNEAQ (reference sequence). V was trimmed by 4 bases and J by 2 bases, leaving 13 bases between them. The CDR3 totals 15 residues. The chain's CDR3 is CASSYGPGPTDTQYF. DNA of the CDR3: TGTGCCAGCAGCTATGGGCCGGGACCCACAGATACGCAGTATTTT.

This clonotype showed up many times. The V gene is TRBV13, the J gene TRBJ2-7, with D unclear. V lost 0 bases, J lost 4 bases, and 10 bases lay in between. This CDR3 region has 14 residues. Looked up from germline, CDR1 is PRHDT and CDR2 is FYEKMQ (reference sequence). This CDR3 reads CASSLGGTPYEQYF. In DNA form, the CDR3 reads TGTGCCAGCAGCTTAGGCGGAACCCCATACGAGCAGTACTTC.

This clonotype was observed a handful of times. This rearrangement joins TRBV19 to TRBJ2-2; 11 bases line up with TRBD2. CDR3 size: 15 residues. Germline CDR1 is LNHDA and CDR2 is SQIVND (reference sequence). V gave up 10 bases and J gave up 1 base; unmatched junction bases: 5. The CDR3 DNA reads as TGTGCCATTCTAGCGGGAGGCCGGAACACCGGGGAGCTGTTTTTT. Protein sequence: CAILAGGRNTGELFF.

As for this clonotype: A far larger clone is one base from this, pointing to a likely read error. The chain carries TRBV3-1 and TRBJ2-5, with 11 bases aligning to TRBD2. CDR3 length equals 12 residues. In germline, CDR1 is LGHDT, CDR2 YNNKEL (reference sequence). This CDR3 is CAGSQGLAGEFF. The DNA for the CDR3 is TGTGCCGGCAGCCAAGGACTAGCGGGTGAGTTCTTC.

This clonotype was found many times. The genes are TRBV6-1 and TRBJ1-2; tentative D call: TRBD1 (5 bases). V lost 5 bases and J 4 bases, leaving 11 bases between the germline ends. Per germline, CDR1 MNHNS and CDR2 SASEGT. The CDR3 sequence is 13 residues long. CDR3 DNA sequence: TGTGCCAGCAGTCTGACGGGGCCCTATGGCTACACCTTC. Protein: CASSLTGPYGYTF.

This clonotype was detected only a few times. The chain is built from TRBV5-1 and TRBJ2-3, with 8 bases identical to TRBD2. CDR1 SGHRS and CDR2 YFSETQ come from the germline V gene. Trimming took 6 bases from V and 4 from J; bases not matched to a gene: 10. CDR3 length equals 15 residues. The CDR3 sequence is CASNPGRGSADTQYF. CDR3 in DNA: TGCGCCAGCAACCCCGGGAGGGGGAGCGCAGATACGCAGTATTTT. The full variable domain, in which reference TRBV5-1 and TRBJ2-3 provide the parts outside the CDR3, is KAGVTQTPRYLIKTRGQQVTLSCSPISGHRSVSWYQQTPGQGLQFLFEYFSETQRNKGNFPGRFSGRQFSNSRSEMNVSTLELGDSALYLCASNPGRGSADTQYFGPGTRLTVL.

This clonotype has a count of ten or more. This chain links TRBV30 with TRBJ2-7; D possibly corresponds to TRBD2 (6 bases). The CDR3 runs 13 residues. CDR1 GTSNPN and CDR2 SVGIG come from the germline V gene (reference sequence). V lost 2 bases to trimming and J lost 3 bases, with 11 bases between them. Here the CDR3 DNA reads TGTGCCTGGAGTCCTCCTAGCGTCTACGAGCAGTACTTC. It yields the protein CAWSPPSVYEQYF.

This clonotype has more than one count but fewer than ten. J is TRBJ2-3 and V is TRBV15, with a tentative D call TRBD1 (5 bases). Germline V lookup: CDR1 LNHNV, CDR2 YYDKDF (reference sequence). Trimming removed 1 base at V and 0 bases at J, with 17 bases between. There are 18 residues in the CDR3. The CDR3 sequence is CATSRGPFRATSTDTQYF. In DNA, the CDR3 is TGTGCCACCAGCAGAGGACCTTTCAGGGCTACTAGCACAGATACGCAGTATTTT.